These T cell receptor beta chains were read from a single sample in a study of T cell repertoires in cytomegalovirus infection. TCRdb itself ran the reads through MiXCR, one entry per CDR3 protein. The table lists under 350,000 distinct CDR3 sequences, 8% to 10% of them singletons. Material: PBMCs. These receptor sequences come from a human donor in good health (CMV status not recorded). Some clones in this sample may be carry-over from other donors' samples. The CDR3 runs from the conserved cysteine through the conserved F or W. A D gene is named only where the DNA matches it firmly. Only some rows state a clone size, as once, few, many or a class for expanded clones.

J,V,D,size,CDR3,DNA
TRBJ2-3,TRBV12-3/TRBV12-4,TRBD2,many,CASSRGLAGDTQYF,TGTGCCAGCAGTCGTGGACTAGCGGGAGATACGCAGTATTTT
TRBJ2-1,TRBV9,-,few,CASSATRDNEQFF,TGTGCCAGCAGCGCCACTAGGGACAATGAGCAGTTCTTC
TRBJ1-2,TRBV5-1,-,-,CASSPQAGAHEGGTF,TGCGCCAGCAGCCCGCAGGCAGGGGCCCATGAAGGCGGCACCTTC
TRBJ2-2,TRBV10-2,TRBD2,many,CASSVERGTTGELFF,TGCGCCAGCAGTGTTGAGCGGGGGACCACCGGGGAGCTGTTTTTT
TRBJ2-2,TRBV6-5,TRBD1,few,CASSRSGQGAGELFF,TGTGCCAGCAGCCGGTCGGGACAGGGGGCCGGGGAGCTGTTTTTT
TRBJ2-1,TRBV14,-,many,CASSQDWQGINEQFF,TGTGCCAGCAGCCAAGATTGGCAGGGCATAAATGAGCAGTTCTTC
TRBJ1-2,TRBV6-5,TRBD1,many,CASSYSGQAGYTF,TGTGCCAGCAGTTACTCGGGACAGGCAGGCTACACCTTC
TRBJ1-1,TRBV6-6,-,few,CASSYSSLNTEAFF,TGTGCCAGCAGTTACTCGTCCCTAAACACTGAAGCTTTCTTT
TRBJ2-1,TRBV20-1,TRBD1,many,CSADLRGNEQFF,TGCAGTGCTGACCTCAGGGGGAACGAGCAGTTCTTC
TRBJ1-2,TRBV28,-,many,CASSLYQGNFGYTF,TGTGCCAGCAGTTTATATCAGGGAAATTTCGGCTACACCTTC
TRBJ1-5,TRBV12-5,-,many,CASGSPRAEGGNQPQHF,TGTGCTAGTGGTTCCCCTCGAGCGGAGGGGGGTAATCAGCCCCAGCATTTT
TRBJ1-4,TRBV28,-,many,CASSYGQGREKLFF,TGTGCCAGCAGTTACGGTCAGGGGCGGGAAAAACTGTTTTTT
TRBJ2-5,TRBV7-9,-,-,CASSLRRDMQTQYF,TGTGCCAGCAGCTTAAGGAGGGATATGCAGACCCAGTACTTC
TRBJ2-5,TRBV2,-,-,CASNTRPQETQYF,TGTGCCAGCAATACACGGCCACAAGAGACCCAGTACTTC
TRBJ2-5,TRBV5-1,-,few,CASSSGPLQETQYF,TGCGCCAGCAGCTCGGGACCTCTCCAAGAGACCCAGTACTTC
TRBJ1-2,TRBV20-1,TRBD1,-,CSARDPQGGRGYGYTF,TGCAGTGCTAGAGATCCGCAGGGGGGAAGGGGCTATGGCTACACCTTC
TRBJ1-1,TRBV7-9,TRBD1,many,CASRGTVNTEAFF,TGTGCCAGCAGAGGGACAGTGAACACTGAAGCTTTCTTT
TRBJ2-7,TRBV13,-,few,CASSTGTDKEYEQYF,TGTGCCAGCAGCACCGGGACGGATAAAGAGTATGAGCAGTACTTC
TRBJ1-6,TRBV7-9,-,many,CASSPLFGNSPLHF,TGTGCCAGCAGCCCCTTGTTCGGAAATTCACCCCTCCACTTT